Sequencing of this T cell receptor (beta chain) was carried out in a study of T-cell memory formation after mild COVID-19. Study in general: Each donor largely had its own TCR clusters.

Comment on this clonotype: Its antigen is not identified.

Using its own MiXCR run on the 5' RACE reads, TCRdb lists one record per CDR3 protein. The profile shows a few hundred thousand distinct CDR3 sequences, 24% of them singletons. Whole-study findings and limits: Chiefly within CM and EM were the contracting CD4+ clones; CD8+ ones were within EMRA.

The germline V gene encodes CDR1 SGHAT and CDR2 FQDESV (reference sequence). V lost 5 bases and J 0 bases, leaving 11 bases between the germline ends. The CDR3 is made up of 14 amino acids. This chain connects TRBV11-1 to TRBJ2-7; D ambiguous. Sequenced sample: PBMCs or a T cell subset sorted from them (not recorded which). This clonotype originated in an adult woman who had mild COVID-19 (a few samples of this study predate the infection). Cell type and time point are not known. The DNA of the CDR3 is TGTGCCAGCAGCGAAACCAGGAGCTCCTACGAGCAGTACTTC. Translated, it gives CASSETRSSYEQYF.